This T cell receptor beta chain appears in the sequencing data of a study of OX40 agonist ivuxolimab in advanced cancers. Clones were read by immunoSEQ multiplex PCR, and TCRdb kept only the in-frame ones, dropping some. Among under 20,000 clones listed, nearly 70% were seen once. CDR3 length: 12 residues. V lost 1 base and J 7 bases, leaving 4 bases between the germline ends. Germline CDR1 is MGHRA and CDR2 is YSYEKL. The sequencing used CD4+ or CD8+ T cells sorted from blood, collected in a trial of the OX40 agonist ivuxolimab. The source is an adult with an advanced solid tumor such as melanoma, head and neck, liver or kidney cancer. This chain joins TRBV4-1 and TRBJ2-2; no clear D. As DNA, the CDR3 is TGCGCCAGCAGCCAAGGGTTCGGGGAGCTGTTTTTT. Translated: CASSQGFGELFF.